This T cell receptor (beta chain) was documented in a study of shared clonotypes between healthy human individuals. Study summary: The people who gave samples were a couple of women and a few men aged 18 to 49. Overall study results and limits: Against clonotypes common to all four donors, non-shared ones had lower generation probabilities.

Concerning this clone: The antigen is not known.

The CDR3 contains 15 residues. The germline CDR1 and CDR2 sequences are MNHEY and SVGAGI. V trimming: 0 bases; J trimming: 6 bases; junction bases outside the gene matches: 5. Libraries were prepared by immunoSEQ multiplex PCR; TCRdb keeps only in-frame clonotypes and omits some of them. This sample has about 2.1 million clones, with about 93% found just once. Selected positively for CCR7 and CD45RO-negative, naive CD8 cells excluded terminally differentiated effector memory CD45RA+ cells. Source material: naive CD8+ T cells from PBMCs. The chain joins TRBV6-5 to TRBJ2-3, with 8 bases aligning to TRBD2. The TCR was taken from a man in his late teens or twenties in good health. Some clones in this sample may be carry-over from other donors' samples. The CDR3 sequence: CASSYSSGRRDTQYF. The CDR3 DNA is TGTGCCAGCAGTTACTCAAGCGGGAGACGTGATACGCAGTATTTT.